The 18 T cell receptor beta chains listed next were all sequenced from one sample in a study of neurological immune-mediated disorders (dated by TCRdb to 2018 to 2020). Libraries were constructed by 5' RACE. The data were produced on an Illumina HiSeq 2500. TCRdb reprocessed the public reads (quality trimming at Q25 with fastp, clone calling with MiXCR) and kept in-frame beta chains. Each CDR3 protein gets just one entry, which takes the most common genes and DNA from the rows behind it. In this sample the table shows some 30,000 distinct CDR3 sequences, 16% of which occur a single time. Of the sample, around 5.2% is held by the ten largest clones. Explained via the paper, the time point label denotes: technical triplicate 3. Sequenced sample: CD4+ T cells from blood. Every receptor here comes from a female donor with HTLV-1-associated myelopathy (HAM/TSP).

This clonotype was found many times. V and J are TRBV7-9 and TRBJ2-3; 8 nucleotides line up with TRBD2. This CDR3 comprises 14 residues. CDR1 and CDR2 (germline): SEHNR, FQNEAQ (reference sequence). With 8 bases clipped from V and 3 bases from J, the junction kept 7 bases outside the gene matches. This CDR3 is CASEVGLATDTQYF. The CDR3 DNA sequence: TGTGCCAGCGAAGTTGGACTAGCAACAGATACGCAGTATTTT.

The CDR3 region has the DNA TGTGCCAGCAGCCAAGAGGCCCGGACAGATACGCAGTATTTT. Protein product: CASSQEARTDTQYF. The chain carries TRBV4-2 and TRBJ2-3, with D uncertain. The V and J ends lost 0 bases and 3 bases respectively, with 7 bases between them. This CDR3 spans 14 amino acids. Germline loops: CDR1 LGHNA, CDR2 YNFKEQ.

Ten or more counts support this clonotype. The rearrangement joins TRBV7-2 to TRBJ1-5; TRBD1 agrees at 9 bases. This CDR3 is 15 amino acids long. Unmatched junction bases numbered 7, after V lost 4 bases and J lost 6 bases. The germline gives CDR1 SGHTA, CDR2 FQGNSA. The CDR3 loop reads CASSSGQGRSQPQHF. The DNA for the CDR3 is TGTGCCAGCAGCTCCGGACAGGGGCGGAGTCAGCCCCAGCATTTT.

This clonotype was counted at least ten times. The chain links TRBV20-1 to TRBJ2-1, with 10 bases fitting TRBD2. From germline, CDR1 is DFQATT and CDR2 SNEGSKA (reference sequence). With V trimmed by 5 bases and J by 10 bases, 14 bases remained unmatched. The CDR3 is 15 amino acids. CDR3 in amino acids: CSADNSGRGPGEQFF. For the CDR3, the DNA is TGCAGTGCTGATAACAGCGGGAGGGGGCCCGGCGAGCAGTTCTTC.

Ten or more counts support this clonotype. The chain combines TRBV4-1 with TRBJ1-1, with D perhaps matching TRBD1 (6 bases). CDR3 size: 14 residues. V dropped 4 bases and J dropped 1 base, with 10 bases sitting between them. Per the germline V gene, CDR1 is MGHRA and CDR2 is YSYEKL. The CDR3 DNA is TGCGCCAGCAGCCGTGAGGGGGGGAACACTGAAGCTTTCTTT. It is translated as CASSREGGNTEAFF.

By sample share, this clonotype is medium-sized. The chain has TRBV20-1 and TRBJ2-3; a possible D gene is TRBD1 (5 bases). The V and J ends lost 6 bases and 2 bases respectively, with 18 bases between them. Germline V gives CDR1 DFQATT, CDR2 SNEGSKA (reference sequence). The length of the CDR3 is 15 residues. CDR3 in amino acids: CSAPTWGGSTDTQYF. The CDR3, as DNA: TGCAGTGCCCCCACCTGGGGCGGATCCACAGATACGCAGTATTTT.

This clonotype was seen many times. V gene TRBV10-3 combines with J gene TRBJ2-3; TRBD1 is a possible D gene (5 bases). The CDR3 covers 13 residues. The V gene lost 6 bases and the J gene lost 3 bases, with 10 bases spanning the gap. In germline, CDR1 is ENHRY, CDR2 SYGVKD. The DNA of the CDR3 is TGTGCCATCAGACAAGACAGAACAGATACGCAGTATTTT. This gives the protein CAIRQDRTDTQYF.

This clonotype was observed at least ten times. J is TRBJ2-7 and V is TRBV12-3 or TRBV12-4; 12 bases align to TRBD2. V shed 4 bases, J shed 4 bases, and the junction held 5 bases outside the gene matches. The CDR3 totals 15 residues. CDR3 loop: CASSSGTSGLYEQYF. The CDR3 region has the DNA TGTGCCAGCAGTTCGGGGACTAGCGGGTTATACGAGCAGTACTTC.

This clonotype was seen at least ten times. This chain links TRBV24-1 with TRBJ2-2, with 11 bases aligning to TRBD1. The CDR3 runs 16 residues. Looked up from germline, CDR1 is KGHDR and CDR2 is SFDVKD. The V gene end was trimmed by 6 bases and the J gene end by 2 bases; junction bases not matched to a gene: 4. The CDR3 sequence: CATSWGQGGNTGELFF. The CDR3 DNA reads TGTGCCACCAGTTGGGGACAGGGGGGCAACACCGGGGAGCTGTTTTTT.

This clonotype was found many times. DNA of the CDR3: TGTGCCAGCAGGCGTACTAGCGGGGGCTACAATGAGCAGTTCTTC. Its translation: CASRRTSGGYNEQFF. The chain links TRBV28 to TRBJ2-1, with 11 bases aligning to TRBD2. CDR3 length: 15 amino acids. The J segment lost 3 bases and the V segment lost 6 bases, leaving 4 bases of the junction unmatched. Per the germline V gene, CDR1 is MDHEN and CDR2 is SYDVKM.

This clonotype was picked up many times. V usage is TRBV20-1 and J usage is TRBJ2-7, with 7 nucleotides matching TRBD2. Germline V gene lookup returns CDR1 DFQATT and CDR2 SNEGSKA (reference sequence). The trim removed 4 bases at V and 10 bases at J, leaving 16 bases unmatched. CDR3 length: 14 amino acids. This CDR3 reads CSATERGLTSAQYF. The CDR3 DNA sequence: TGCAGTGCTACCGAGCGGGGCCTAACTAGCGCACAGTACTTC.

This clonotype was detected ten times or more. J is TRBJ1-3 and V is TRBV20-1; D is perhaps TRBD1 (6 bases). The V end was cut by 1 base, the J end by 2 bases, with 6 bases between. Germline loops: CDR1 DFQATT, CDR2 SNEGSKA (reference sequence). This CDR3 is built from 13 residues. This chain's CDR3 is CSARAGAGNTIYF. CDR3 in DNA: TGCAGTGCTAGAGCAGGGGCTGGAAACACCATATATTTT.

J is TRBJ2-1 and V is TRBV3-1, with D possibly matching TRBD2 (5 bases). The germline V and J ends were trimmed by 6 bases and 9 bases, with 21 bases remaining between them. Germline loops: CDR1 LGHDT, CDR2 YNNKEL (reference sequence). The length of the CDR3 is 15 residues. The CDR3 nucleotides read TGTGCCAGCAGTCCCTCCACAGAGGGAAGGTCTGAGCAGTTCTTC. It codes for CASSPSTEGRSEQFF.

This clonotype was seen ten or more times. The V gene is TRBV20-1, the J gene TRBJ2-7, with D possibly TRBD1 on 5 matching bases. Trimming shortened V by 6 bases and J by 4 bases, and 22 bases separated the two germline ends. The CDR3 sequence is 15 residues long. Germline values: CDR1 DFQATT, CDR2 SNEGSKA (reference sequence). CDR3 DNA sequence: TGCAGTGCCGTATCCGGCCTGGGGCAGGGTTACGAGCAGTACTTC. Translating it yields CSAVSGLGQGYEQYF.

This clonotype occurred many times. The chain has TRBV20-1 and TRBJ2-3, with a possible D match to TRBD1 (6 bases). The V gene lost 0 bases and the J gene lost 3 bases, with 13 bases spanning the gap. The length of the CDR3 is 15 residues. Per germline, CDR1 DFQATT and CDR2 SNEGSKA (reference sequence). The CDR3 DNA reads TGCAGTGCTAGAGATGACACAGGGAATACAGATACGCAGTATTTT. Translation: CSARDDTGNTDTQYF.

The V call is TRBV12-3 or TRBV12-4, the J call TRBJ1-1; the D gene is possibly TRBD1 (5 bases). V was cut by 6 bases and J by 0 bases, with 14 bases left in between. This CDR3 contains 15 residues. The CDR3 nucleotides are TGTGCCAGCAGATATAGACAGACCATGAACACTGAAGCTTTCTTT. It specifies CASRYRQTMNTEAFF.

This clonotype was observed at least ten times. The chain links TRBV9 to TRBJ2-6; 8 bases are shared with TRBD2. This CDR3 has 19 amino acids. CDR1 and CDR2 from the germline V gene are SGDLS and YYNGEE. Trimming took 3 bases from V and 0 from J; bases not matched to a gene: 11. The CDR3 region has the DNA TGTGCCAGCAGCGCCTATTCCGGGACTAGTTACTCTGGGGCCAACGTCCTGACTTTC. It specifies CASSAYSGTSYSGANVLTF.

Many counts were recorded for this clonotype. The gene calls are TRBV5-6 and TRBJ1-6; D perhaps matches TRBD1 (5 bases). The CDR3 has 14 residues. Trimming cost V 4 bases and J 5 bases, with 10 bases left between them. Germline CDR1 and CDR2: SGHDT and YYEEEE. The CDR3 DNA reads TGTGCCAGCAGCCGGGGACGGGATAATTCACCCCTCCACTTT. This translates into CASSRGRDNSPLHF.